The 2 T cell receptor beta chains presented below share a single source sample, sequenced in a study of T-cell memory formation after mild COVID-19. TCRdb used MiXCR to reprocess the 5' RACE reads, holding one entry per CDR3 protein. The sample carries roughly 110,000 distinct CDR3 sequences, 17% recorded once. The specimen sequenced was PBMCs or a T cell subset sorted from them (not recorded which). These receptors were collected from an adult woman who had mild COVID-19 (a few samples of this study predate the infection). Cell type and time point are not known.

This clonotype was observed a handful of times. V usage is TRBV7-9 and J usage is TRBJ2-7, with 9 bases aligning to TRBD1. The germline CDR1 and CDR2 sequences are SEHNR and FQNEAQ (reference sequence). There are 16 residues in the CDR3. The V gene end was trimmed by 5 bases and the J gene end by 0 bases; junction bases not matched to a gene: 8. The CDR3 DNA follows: TGTGCCAGCAGCCTAACTCCGACAGGGGGCTCCTACGAGCAGTACTTC. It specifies CASSLTPTGGSYEQYF.

CDR3 in amino acids: CASSLLDNRNTGELFF. As DNA, the CDR3 is TGTGCCAGCAGCTTACTGGACAACAGGAACACCGGGGAGCTGTTTTTT. V gene TRBV7-9 combines with J gene TRBJ2-2; D perhaps matches TRBD1 (5 bases). The CDR3 totals 16 residues. Trimming shortened V by 2 bases and J by 1 base, and 11 bases separated the two germline ends. Germline CDR1 and CDR2: SEHNR and FQNEAQ (reference sequence).